A selection of T cell receptor beta chains follows, all from one sample in a study of blood T cell repertoires in COVID-19. Clones were read by immunoSEQ multiplex PCR, and TCRdb kept only the in-frame ones, dropping some. The sample yields more than 95,000 clones, about 85% seen once. The sample was peripheral blood. The receptor source for this set is a man aged 50-59 years with acute or convalescent COVID-19. Each CDR3 is given with its conserved first and last residue. The D gene is left open where the match is weak. Not every row has a clone size; where given, it reads once, few, many or a size class.

CDR3aa | CDR3nt | v_gene | abundance | j_gene | d_gene
CATSDGLNNSPLHF | TGTGCCACCAGTGACGGACTCAATAATTCACCCCTCCACTTT | TRBV24-1 | . | TRBJ1-6 | .
CSVGSYSYEQYF | TGCAGCGTTGGGTCCTACTCCTACGAGCAGTACTTC | TRBV29-1 | . | TRBJ2-7 | .
CASSAPGQDYTGELFF | TGTGCCAGTAGTGCGCCGGGACAGGATTACACCGGGGAGCTGTTTTTT | TRBV19 | once | TRBJ2-2 | TRBD1
CASSKTGVYYEQYF | TGTGCCAGTAGCAAAACAGGTGTTTACTACGAGCAGTACTTC | TRBV19 | . | TRBJ2-7 | .
CASSPGLAFIADTQYF | TGTGCCAGCAGCCCGGGACTAGCCTTCATAGCAGATACGCAGTATTTT | TRBV5-4 | once | TRBJ2-3 | TRBD2
CASIFWAEGELFF | TGTGCCAGCATCTTCTGGGCAGAGGGGGAGCTGTTTTTT | TRBV12-3/TRBV12-4 | . | TRBJ2-2 | .
CASSLEGQGLREQYF | TGTGCCAGCAGTTTAGAAGGGCAGGGGTTGAGGGAGCAGTACTTC | TRBV28 | . | TRBJ2-7 | .
CASSPQGIPGNTIYF | TGTGCCAGCAGTCCTCAGGGGATTCCTGGAAACACCATATATTTT | TRBV9 | . | TRBJ1-3 | .
CASVRLAGVGSEQFF | TGTGCCAGCGTGAGACTAGCGGGAGTCGGCAGTGAGCAGTTCTTC | TRBV2 | . | TRBJ2-1 | TRBD2
CASSFPVGGNTIYF | TGTGCCAGCAGCTTTCCCGTGGGCGGAAACACCATATATTTT | TRBV11-3 | . | TRBJ1-3 | .
CASSILGGYTF | TGTGCCAGTAGCATACTCGGTGGCTACACCTTC | TRBV19 | . | TRBJ1-2 | .
CASWGTRDTYEQYF | TGTGCCAGTTGGGGGACTAGGGACACCTACGAGCAGTACTTC | TRBV21-1 | . | TRBJ2-7 | .
CSVTQANEKLFF | TGCAGCGTTACCCAGGCCAATGAAAAACTGTTTTTT | TRBV29-1 | . | TRBJ1-4 | .
CASSTTSGVTNEQFF | TGTGCCAGTAGTACGACTAGCGGGGTAACTAATGAGCAGTTCTTC | TRBV19 | . | TRBJ2-1 | TRBD2
CASSQDRRPGGQYF | TGTGCCAGCAGCCAAGATAGGAGACCTGGCGGGCAGTACTTC | TRBV14 | . | TRBJ2-7 | .
CASSPGQGNTGELFF | TGCGCCAGCAGCCCGGGACAGGGCAACACCGGGGAGCTGTTTTTT | TRBV5-1 | . | TRBJ2-2 | TRBD1
CASSALDRGPDTQYF | TGTGCCAGCAGCGCACTAGACAGGGGGCCAGATACGCAGTATTTT | TRBV7-9 | . | TRBJ2-3 | TRBD1
CASSTGTYDNEKLFF | TGTGCCAGCAGTACCGGGACATACGATAATGAAAAACTGTTTTTT | TRBV11-3 | once | TRBJ1-4 | .
CASSRTDATNEKLFF | TGTGCCAGCAGTAGGACAGATGCAACTAATGAAAAACTGTTTTTT | TRBV28 | . | TRBJ1-4 | .
CASSTSGRAGEQFF | TGTGCCAGCTCAACTAGCGGGAGGGCGGGTGAGCAGTTCTTC | TRBV3-1/TRBV3-2 | few | TRBJ2-1 | TRBD2
CASSYSGTSNQPQHF | TGTGCCAGCAGTTACTCGGGGACAAGCAATCAGCCCCAGCATTTT | TRBV6-6 | . | TRBJ1-5 | .
CASSLGTGHQYYGYTF | TGCGCCAGCAGCTTGGGGACAGGGCATCAATATTATGGCTACACCTTC | TRBV5-1 | . | TRBJ1-2 | TRBD1
CASTAVSGQGGNSPLHF | TGTGCCAGCACTGCAGTATCCGGACAGGGGGGTAATTCACCCCTCCACTTT | TRBV5-6 | . | TRBJ1-6 | TRBD1
CASSEAENLVYGYTF | TGTGCCAGCAGTGAAGCAGAAAACTTGGTCTATGGCTACACCTTC | TRBV6-1 | . | TRBJ1-2 | .
CASRSRPGGSGTDTQYF | TGTGCCAGCAGATCCCGGCCGGGCGGGAGTGGCACAGATACGCAGTATTTT | TRBV2 | . | TRBJ2-3 | TRBD2
CASSDRTGNPYEQYF | TGTGCCAGCAGTGACCGGACAGGGAACCCTTACGAGCAGTACTTC | TRBV6-4 | . | TRBJ2-7 | TRBD1
CASRVGHFSGNTIYF | TGTGCCAGCAGGGTAGGACACTTCTCTGGAAACACCATATATTTT | TRBV6-5 | once | TRBJ1-3 | .
CASSDSSGGVRETQYF | TGTGCCAGCAGTGACTCTAGCGGGGGGGTCCGGGAGACCCAGTACTTC | TRBV6-4 | . | TRBJ2-5 | TRBD2
CASSVGGLAGAPNTGELFF | TGTGCCAGCAGCGTAGGGGGACTAGCGGGGGCCCCGAACACCGGGGAGCTGTTTTTT | TRBV9 | . | TRBJ2-2 | TRBD2
CAWSPIAGIETQYF | TGTGCCTGGAGTCCGATAGCGGGTATCGAGACCCAGTACTTC | TRBV30 | . | TRBJ2-5 | TRBD2
CASSYSKTEYNEQFF | TGTGCCAGCAGTTACTCTAAGACGGAGTACAATGAGCAGTTCTTC | TRBV6-5 | . | TRBJ2-1 | .
CASSYSRLRNYGYTF | TGTGCCAGCAGTTACTCGAGGTTGAGAAACTATGGCTACACCTTC | TRBV6-5 | . | TRBJ1-2 | .
CASSLFDRVETEAFF | TGCGCCAGCAGCTTATTCGACAGGGTGGAAACTGAAGCTTTCTTT | TRBV5-1 | . | TRBJ1-1 | TRBD1
CATSRDLDNEQFF | TGTGCCACCAGCAGAGATCTCGACAATGAGCAGTTCTTC | TRBV15 | . | TRBJ2-1 | .
CAISDRDRTYEQYF | TGTGCCATCAGTGACCGGGACAGAACCTACGAGCAGTACTTC | TRBV10-3 | . | TRBJ2-7 | TRBD1
CASSSDGTEYQETQYF | TGCGCCAGCAGTTCCGACGGGACAGAGTACCAAGAGACCCAGTACTTC | TRBV5-1 | . | TRBJ2-5 | TRBD1
CANSSNSYEQYF | TGTGCCAACAGCTCCAACTCCTACGAGCAGTACTTC | TRBV13 | . | TRBJ2-7 | .
CASSLSSRGSQPQHF | TGTGCCAGTAGTTTATCGTCCCGAGGGAGTCAGCCCCAGCATTTT | TRBV19 | . | TRBJ1-5 | .
CASSFLGDQPQHF | TGTGCCAGCAGCTTCCTCGGAGATCAGCCCCAGCATTTT | TRBV7-2 | . | TRBJ1-5 | .
CASSPKEGLPFYEQYF | TGTGCCAGCTCACCAAAAGAGGGACTACCCTTTTACGAGCAGTACTTC | TRBV18 | . | TRBJ2-7 | TRBD2
CASSEEQNIKPQHF | TGTGCCAGCAGTGAAGAACAGAATATTAAGCCCCAGCATTTT | TRBV2 | . | TRBJ1-5 | .
CASSTPGTGARGYTF | TGTGCCAGTAGTACTCCGGGGACAGGGGCTCGTGGCTACACCTTC | TRBV19 | . | TRBJ1-2 | TRBD1
CASSMFGGAYEQYF | TGTGCCAGTAGTATGTTTGGAGGGGCCTACGAGCAGTACTTC | TRBV19 | . | TRBJ2-7 | .
CAIFRAMNTEAFF | TGTGCCATCTTCAGGGCGATGAACACTGAAGCTTTCTTT | TRBV28 | . | TRBJ1-1 | .
CASSRDSYQPQHF | TGTGCCAGCAGCCGCGACAGTTATCAGCCCCAGCATTTT | TRBV5-8 | . | TRBJ1-5 | .
CASSPGDNSYEQYF | TGTGCCAGCTCACCCGGCGACAACTCCTACGAGCAGTACTTC | TRBV18 | many | TRBJ2-7 | .
CASADRGGEKLFF | TGTGCCAGTGCCGACAGGGGTGGGGAAAAACTGTTTTTT | TRBV19 | . | TRBJ1-4 | TRBD1